This T cell receptor (beta chain) was documented in a study of blood T cells in healthy people across ages. A second PCR, run for about 6 to 12 cycles, used a sample-barcoded 5' primer plus a J-beta primer mix. Each CDR3 protein is one row after TCRdb ran MiXCR on the 5' RACE reads. The data contain 660,000 or so distinct CDR3 sequences, approximately 59% of them singletons. Extraction yielded at least 5 micrograms of total RNA per sample. The germline V and J ends were trimmed by 4 bases and 6 bases, with 18 bases remaining between them. Per the germline V gene, CDR1 is SGHRS and CDR2 is YFSETQ. The CDR3 loop spans 15 amino acids.

This TCR was recovered from a man in his sixties in good health. The genes are TRBV5-1 and TRBJ2-3; either TRBD1 or TRBD2 may supply D (5 bases each). Sequences were obtained from blood. The CDR3 sequence is CASSIGTDLGDTQYF. In nucleotides, the CDR3 is TGCGCCAGCAGCATTGGGACGGACCTCGGGGATACGCAGTATTTT.